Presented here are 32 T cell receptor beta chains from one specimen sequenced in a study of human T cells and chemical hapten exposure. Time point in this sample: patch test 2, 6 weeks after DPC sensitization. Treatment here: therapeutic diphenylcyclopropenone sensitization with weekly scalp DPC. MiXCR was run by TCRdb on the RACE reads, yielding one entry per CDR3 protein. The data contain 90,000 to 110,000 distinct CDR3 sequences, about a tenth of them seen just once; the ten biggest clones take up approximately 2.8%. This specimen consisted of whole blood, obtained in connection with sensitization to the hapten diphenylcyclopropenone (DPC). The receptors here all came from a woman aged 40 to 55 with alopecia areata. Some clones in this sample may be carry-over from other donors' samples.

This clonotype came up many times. CDR3 residues: CSVTSGVSNYGYTF. The DNA of the CDR3 is TGCAGCGTCACCAGCGGGGTCTCAAACTATGGCTACACCTTC. The rearrangement uses TRBV29-1 and TRBJ1-2, with D unresolved. The CDR3 contains 14 residues. Trimming took 6 bases from V and 2 from J, leaving 16 bases between them. Germline loops: CDR1 SQVTM, CDR2 ANQGSEA.

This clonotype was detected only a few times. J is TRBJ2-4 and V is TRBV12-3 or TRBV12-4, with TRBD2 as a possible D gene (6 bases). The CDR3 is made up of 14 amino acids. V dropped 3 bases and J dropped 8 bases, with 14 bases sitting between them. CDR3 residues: CASSLEGRGDIQYF. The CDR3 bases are TGTGCCAGCAGTTTGGAGGGGAGAGGGGACATTCAGTACTTC.

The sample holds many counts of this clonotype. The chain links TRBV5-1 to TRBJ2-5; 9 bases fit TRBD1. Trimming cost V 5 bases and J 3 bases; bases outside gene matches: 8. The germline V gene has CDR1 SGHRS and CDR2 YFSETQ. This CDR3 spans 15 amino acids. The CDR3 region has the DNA TGCGCCAGCAGGGATCCGGGACAGGGAAAAGAGACCCAGTACTTC. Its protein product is CASRDPGQGKETQYF.

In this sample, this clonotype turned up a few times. The DNA for the CDR3 is TGTGCCAGCAGTTCCCCTTGGGGGGGGGCCAACAATGAGCAGTTCTTC. It codes for CASSSPWGGANNEQFF. This rearrangement joins TRBV28 to TRBJ2-1; tentatively, D is TRBD2 (7 bases). The V gene lost 4 bases and the J gene lost 5 bases, with 18 bases spanning the gap. This CDR3 is built from 16 residues. Germline loops: CDR1 MDHEN, CDR2 SYDVKM. Complete variable domain (other parts from reference TRBV28 and TRBJ2-1): DVKVTQSSRYLVKRTGEKVFLECVQDMDHENMFWYRQDPGLGLRLIYFSYDVKMKEKGDIPEGYSVSREKKERFSLILESASTNQTSMYLCASSSPWGGANNEQFFGPGTRLTVL.

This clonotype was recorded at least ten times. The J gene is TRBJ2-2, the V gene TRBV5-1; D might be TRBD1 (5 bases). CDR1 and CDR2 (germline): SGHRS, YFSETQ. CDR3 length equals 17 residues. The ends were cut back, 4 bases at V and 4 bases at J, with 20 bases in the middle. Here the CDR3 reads CASSHRNDSTVTGELFF. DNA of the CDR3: TGCGCCAGCAGCCACCGGAATGACAGTACGGTCACCGGGGAGCTGTTTTTT.

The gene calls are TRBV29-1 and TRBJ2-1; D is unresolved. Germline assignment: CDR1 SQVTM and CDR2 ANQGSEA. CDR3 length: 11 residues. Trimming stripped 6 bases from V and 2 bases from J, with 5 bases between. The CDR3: CSVLAYNEQFF. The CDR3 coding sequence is TGCAGCGTCCTAGCCTACAATGAGCAGTTCTTC.

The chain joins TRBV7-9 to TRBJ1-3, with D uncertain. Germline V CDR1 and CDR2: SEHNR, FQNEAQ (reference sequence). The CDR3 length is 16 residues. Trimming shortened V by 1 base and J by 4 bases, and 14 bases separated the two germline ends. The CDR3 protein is CASSLGFEGAGNTIYF. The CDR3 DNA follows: TGTGCCAGCAGCTTAGGTTTCGAGGGAGCCGGAAACACCATATATTTT.

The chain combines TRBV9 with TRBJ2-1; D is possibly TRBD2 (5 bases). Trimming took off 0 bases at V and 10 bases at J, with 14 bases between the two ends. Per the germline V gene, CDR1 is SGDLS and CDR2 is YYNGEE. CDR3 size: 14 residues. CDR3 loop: CASSVVTSFSEQFF. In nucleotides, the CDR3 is TGTGCCAGCAGCGTAGTTACTAGTTTCAGCGAGCAGTTCTTC.

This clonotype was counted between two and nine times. As DNA, the CDR3 is TGCAGCGTTGAAGGGCGCTACCCCTCGGAAAAACTGTTTTTT. It translates to CSVEGRYPSEKLFF. The V call is TRBV29-1, the J call TRBJ1-4, with D unclear. CDR3 length equals 14 residues. V shed 1 base and J shed 8 bases, with 14 bases lying between them. The V gene's germline CDR1 is SQVTM and CDR2 ANQGSEA.

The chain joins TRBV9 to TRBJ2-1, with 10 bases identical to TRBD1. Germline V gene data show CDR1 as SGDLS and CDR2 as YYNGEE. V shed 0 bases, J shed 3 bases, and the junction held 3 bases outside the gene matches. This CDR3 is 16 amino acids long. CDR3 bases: TGTGCCAGCAGCGTAGTGACAGGGGGCCTCTACAATGAGCAGTTCTTC. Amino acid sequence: CASSVVTGGLYNEQFF. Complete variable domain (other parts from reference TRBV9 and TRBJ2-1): DSGVTQTPKHLITATGQRVTLRCSPRSGDLSVYWYQQSLDQGLQFLIQYYNGEERAKGNILERFSAQQFPDLHSELNLSSLELGDSALYFCASSVVTGGLYNEQFFGPGTRLTVL.

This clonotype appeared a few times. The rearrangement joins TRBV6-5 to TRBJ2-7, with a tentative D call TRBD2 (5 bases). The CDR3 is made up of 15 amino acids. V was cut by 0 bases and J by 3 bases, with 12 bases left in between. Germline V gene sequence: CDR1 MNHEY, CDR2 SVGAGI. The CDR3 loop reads CASSYSGVGFYEQYF. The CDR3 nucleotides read TGTGCCAGCAGTTACTCGGGAGTAGGGTTCTACGAGCAGTACTTC.

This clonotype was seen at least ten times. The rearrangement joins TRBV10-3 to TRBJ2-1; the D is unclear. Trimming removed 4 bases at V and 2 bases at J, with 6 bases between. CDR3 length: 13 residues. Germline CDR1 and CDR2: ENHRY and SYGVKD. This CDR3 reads CAISGIPYNEQFF. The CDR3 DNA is TGTGCCATCAGTGGTATCCCCTACAATGAGCAGTTCTTC.

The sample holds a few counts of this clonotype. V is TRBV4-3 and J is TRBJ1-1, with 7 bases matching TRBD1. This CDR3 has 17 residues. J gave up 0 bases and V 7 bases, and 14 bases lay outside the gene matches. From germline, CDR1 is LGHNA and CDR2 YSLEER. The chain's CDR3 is CASTRTGTADMNTEAFF. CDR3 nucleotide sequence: TGCGCCAGCACTAGAACCGGGACAGCAGATATGAACACTGAAGCTTTCTTT.

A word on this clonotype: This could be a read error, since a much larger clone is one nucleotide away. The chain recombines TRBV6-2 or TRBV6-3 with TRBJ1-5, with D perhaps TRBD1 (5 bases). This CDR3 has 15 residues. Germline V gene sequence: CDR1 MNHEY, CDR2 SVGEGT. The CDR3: CASSRSGTGNQAQHF. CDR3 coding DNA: TGTGCCAGCAGTCGCTCCGGGACGGGCAATCAGGCCCAGCATTTT.

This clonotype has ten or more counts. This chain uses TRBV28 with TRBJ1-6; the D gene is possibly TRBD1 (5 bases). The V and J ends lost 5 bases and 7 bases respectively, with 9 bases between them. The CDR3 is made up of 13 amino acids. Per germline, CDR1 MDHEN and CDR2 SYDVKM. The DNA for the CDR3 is TGTGCCAGCAGTGAATGGGGCAATTCACCCCTCCACTTT. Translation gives CASSEWGNSPLHF.

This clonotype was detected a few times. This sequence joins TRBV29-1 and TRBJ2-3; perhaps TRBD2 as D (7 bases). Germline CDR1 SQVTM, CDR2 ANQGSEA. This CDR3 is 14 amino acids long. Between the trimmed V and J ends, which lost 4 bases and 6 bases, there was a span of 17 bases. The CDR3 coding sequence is TGCAGCGTTGTGGGGGGGGCGCCCCTGGATACGCAGTATTTT. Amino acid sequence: CSVVGGAPLDTQYF.

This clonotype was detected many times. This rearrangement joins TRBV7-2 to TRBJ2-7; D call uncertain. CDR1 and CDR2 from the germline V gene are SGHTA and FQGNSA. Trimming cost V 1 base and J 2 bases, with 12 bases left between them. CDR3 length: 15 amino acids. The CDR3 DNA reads TGTGCCAGCAGCTTAGGCCCCGGGTCTGCCTACGAGCAGTACTTC. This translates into CASSLGPGSAYEQYF.

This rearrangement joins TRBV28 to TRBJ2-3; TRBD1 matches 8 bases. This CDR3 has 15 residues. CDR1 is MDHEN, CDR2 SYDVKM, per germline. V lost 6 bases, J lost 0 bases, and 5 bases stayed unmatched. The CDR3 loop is CASSPDRASTDTQYF. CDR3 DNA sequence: TGTGCCAGCAGCCCGGACAGGGCAAGCACAGATACGCAGTATTTT.

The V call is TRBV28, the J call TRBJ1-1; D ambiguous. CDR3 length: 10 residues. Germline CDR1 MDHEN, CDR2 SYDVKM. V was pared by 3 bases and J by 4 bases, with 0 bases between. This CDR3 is CASSFTEAFF. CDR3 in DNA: TGTGCCAGCAGTTTCACTGAAGCTTTCTTT. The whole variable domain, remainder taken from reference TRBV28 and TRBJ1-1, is DVKVTQSSRYLVKRTGEKVFLECVQDMDHENMFWYRQDPGLGLRLIYFSYDVKMKEKGDIPEGYSVSREKKERFSLILESASTNQTSMYLCASSFTEAFFGQGTRLTVV.

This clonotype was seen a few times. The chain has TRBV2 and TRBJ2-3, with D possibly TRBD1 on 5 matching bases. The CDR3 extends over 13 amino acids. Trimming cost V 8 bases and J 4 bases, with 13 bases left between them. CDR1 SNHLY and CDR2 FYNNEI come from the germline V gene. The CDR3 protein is CASSDRNPDTQYF. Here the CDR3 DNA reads TGTGCCAGCTCAGACAGAAACCCAGATACGCAGTATTTT.

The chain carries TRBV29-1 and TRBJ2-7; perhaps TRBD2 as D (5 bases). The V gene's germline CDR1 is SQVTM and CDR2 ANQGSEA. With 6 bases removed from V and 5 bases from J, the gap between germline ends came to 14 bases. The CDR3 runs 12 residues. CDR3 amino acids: CSVRGPIDEQYF. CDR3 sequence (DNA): TGCAGCGTCCGAGGGCCAATTGACGAGCAGTACTTC.

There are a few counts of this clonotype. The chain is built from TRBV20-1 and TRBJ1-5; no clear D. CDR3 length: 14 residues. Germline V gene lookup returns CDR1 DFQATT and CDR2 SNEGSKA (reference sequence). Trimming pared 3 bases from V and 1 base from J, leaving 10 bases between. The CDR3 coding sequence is TGCAGTGCTAGTGTGGGAGGGAGCAATCAGCCCCAGCATTTT. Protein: CSASVGGSNQPQHF.

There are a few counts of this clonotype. This CDR3 is CASSPPVRVGDTEAFF. The CDR3 region has the DNA TGTGCCAGCTCACCACCGGTCAGGGTAGGAGACACTGAAGCTTTCTTT. The V gene is TRBV18, the J gene TRBJ1-1; D is possibly TRBD1 (5 bases). Germline CDR1 is KGHSH and CDR2 is LQKENI. This CDR3 has 16 amino acids. V dropped 0 bases and J dropped 3 bases, with 14 bases sitting between them.

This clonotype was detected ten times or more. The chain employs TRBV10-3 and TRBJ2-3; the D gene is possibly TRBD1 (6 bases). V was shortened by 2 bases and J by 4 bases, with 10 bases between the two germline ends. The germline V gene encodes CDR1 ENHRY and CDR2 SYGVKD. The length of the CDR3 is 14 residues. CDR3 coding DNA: TGTGCCATCAGTGAGGGGGGCCTGTCAGATACGCAGTATTTT. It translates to CAISEGGLSDTQYF.

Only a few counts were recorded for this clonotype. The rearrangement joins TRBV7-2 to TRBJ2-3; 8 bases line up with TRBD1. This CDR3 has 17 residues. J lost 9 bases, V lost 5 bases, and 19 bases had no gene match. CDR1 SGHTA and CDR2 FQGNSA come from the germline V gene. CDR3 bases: TGTGCCAGCAGCCTCCCCTCCCCCCAGGGGGCGCGATTAACGCAGTATTTT. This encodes CASSLPSPQGARLTQYF.

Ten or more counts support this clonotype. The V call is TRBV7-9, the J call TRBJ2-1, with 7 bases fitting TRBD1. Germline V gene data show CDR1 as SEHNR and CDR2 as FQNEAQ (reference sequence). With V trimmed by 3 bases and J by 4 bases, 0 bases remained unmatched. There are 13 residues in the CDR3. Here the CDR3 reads CASSLGQYNEQFF. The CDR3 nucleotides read TGTGCCAGCAGCTTGGGACAGTACAATGAGCAGTTCTTC.

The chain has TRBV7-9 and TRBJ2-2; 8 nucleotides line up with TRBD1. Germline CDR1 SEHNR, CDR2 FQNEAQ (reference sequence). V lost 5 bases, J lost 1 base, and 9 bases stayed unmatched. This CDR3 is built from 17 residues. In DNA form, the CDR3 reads TGTGCCAGCAGCCTCAGGGGGCGCGGTGAGAACACCGGGGAGCTGTTTTTT. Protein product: CASSLRGRGENTGELFF.

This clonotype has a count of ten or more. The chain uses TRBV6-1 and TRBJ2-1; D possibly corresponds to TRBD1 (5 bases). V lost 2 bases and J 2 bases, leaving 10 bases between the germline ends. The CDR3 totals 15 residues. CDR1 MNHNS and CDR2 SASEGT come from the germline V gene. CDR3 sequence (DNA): TGTGCCAGCAGTGAAATGCAGGGAACCTACAATGAGCAGTTCTTC. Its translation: CASSEMQGTYNEQFF.

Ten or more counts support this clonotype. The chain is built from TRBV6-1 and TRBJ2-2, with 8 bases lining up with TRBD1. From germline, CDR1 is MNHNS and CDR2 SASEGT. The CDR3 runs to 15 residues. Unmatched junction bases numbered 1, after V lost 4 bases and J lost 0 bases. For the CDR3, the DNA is TGTGCCAGCAGTGTGGGACAGGCGAACACCGGGGAGCTGTTTTTT. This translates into CASSVGQANTGELFF.

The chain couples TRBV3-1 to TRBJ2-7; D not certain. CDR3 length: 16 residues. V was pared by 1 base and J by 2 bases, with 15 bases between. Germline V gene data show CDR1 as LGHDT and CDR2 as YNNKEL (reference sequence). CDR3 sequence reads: CASSQASSLSAYEQYF. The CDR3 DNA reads TGTGCCAGCAGCCAAGCGTCTTCTCTCTCGGCCTACGAGCAGTACTTC.

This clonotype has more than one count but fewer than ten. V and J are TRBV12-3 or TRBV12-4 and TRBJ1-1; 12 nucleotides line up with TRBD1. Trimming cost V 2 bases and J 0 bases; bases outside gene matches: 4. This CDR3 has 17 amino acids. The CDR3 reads CASSLRGTGGMNTEAFF. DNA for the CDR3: TGTGCCAGCAGTTTAAGGGGGACAGGGGGCATGAACACTGAAGCTTTCTTT.

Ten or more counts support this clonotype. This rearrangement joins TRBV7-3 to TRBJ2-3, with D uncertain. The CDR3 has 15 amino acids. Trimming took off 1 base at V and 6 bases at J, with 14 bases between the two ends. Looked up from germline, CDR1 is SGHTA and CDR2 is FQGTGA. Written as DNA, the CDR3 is TGTGCCAGCAGCTTAAGGCGGCCAGACGTGGATACGCAGTATTTT. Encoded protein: CASSLRRPDVDTQYF. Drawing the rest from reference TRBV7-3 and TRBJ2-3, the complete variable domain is GAGVSQTPSNKVTEKGKYVELRCDPISGHTALYWYRQSLGQGPEFLIYFQGTGAADDSGLPNDRFFAVRPEGSVSTLKIQRTERGDSAVYLCASSLRRPDVDTQYFGPGTRLTVL.